Below are 26 T cell receptor beta chains sequenced from a single sample in a study of T cell responses to AZD1222 COVID-19 vaccine. Sequencing used immunoSEQ multiplex PCR; TCRdb keeps in-frame clones, though not all of them. The sample has just under 150,000 clones, approximately 91% seen once. The input for sequencing was peripheral blood, taken 28 days after the second dose of the MenACWY control vaccine. These receptors came from an adult who received the MenACWY meningococcal vaccine as a control.

The chain employs TRBV2 and TRBJ1-5; no clear D. V dropped 9 bases and J dropped 0 bases, with 9 bases sitting between them. Germline CDR1 SNHLY, CDR2 FYNNEI. CDR3 size: 13 residues. The CDR3 DNA reads TGTGCCAGTGTGGGTAATAGCAATCAGCCCCAGCATTTT. It encodes CASVGNSNQPQHF.

This clone was recorded once. The chain recombines TRBV28 with TRBJ2-1; 7 bases fit TRBD2. Germline values: CDR1 MDHEN, CDR2 SYDVKM. The trim removed 8 bases at V and 12 bases at J, leaving 16 bases unmatched. This CDR3 has 14 residues. CDR3 bases: TGTGCCAGCCTTGCCCCGGGAGGTCCCTCGGCGCAGTTCTTC. The encoded protein is CASLAPGGPSAQFF.

The rearrangement links TRBV4-3 to TRBJ2-6; D remains ambiguous. This CDR3 is 14 amino acids long. V lost 4 bases, J lost 3 bases, and 7 bases lay in between. CDR1 is LGHNA and CDR2 is YSLEER in the germline V gene. The CDR3 nucleotides are TGCGCCAGCAGCCCCCAGGTTGGGGCCAACGTCCTGACTTTC. Protein: CASSPQVGANVLTF.

This clone showed up just a few times. This chain links TRBV19 with TRBJ1-5; TRBD1 agrees at 8 bases. Germline trimming cut 5 bases from V and 9 bases from J; bases unmatched to any gene: 9. The CDR3 sequence is 14 residues long. Looked up from germline, CDR1 is LNHDA and CDR2 is SQIVND (reference sequence). DNA of the CDR3: TGTGCCAGTAGTCCTCAGGGGGCCCCTACGCCCCAGCATTTT. This sequence encodes CASSPQGAPTPQHF.

V usage is TRBV12-3 or TRBV12-4 and J usage is TRBJ1-1; the D is unclear. The V gene lost 0 bases and the J gene lost 8 bases, with 10 bases spanning the gap. This CDR3 region has 13 residues. Here the CDR3 DNA reads TGTGCCAGCAGTTTAGCTCCCCCCGGCGAAGCTTTCTTT. Translated: CASSLAPPGEAFF.

J is TRBJ2-1 and V is TRBV19; 7 positions agree with TRBD1. Germline CDR1 LNHDA, CDR2 SQIVND (reference sequence). This CDR3 region has 11 residues. Losses at the gene ends were 9 bases for V and 9 bases for J; bases not matched to a gene: 5. CDR3 nucleotides: TGTGCCAGCGCACAGGGGACTGAGCAGTTCTTC. The encoded protein is CASAQGTEQFF.

This clone appeared once. The chain couples TRBV10-3 to TRBJ2-1, with 10 bases aligning to TRBD2. Germline trimming cut 5 bases from V and 4 bases from J; bases unmatched to any gene: 8. CDR1 is ENHRY and CDR2 is SYGVKD in the germline V gene. This CDR3 region has 16 residues. The CDR3 region has the DNA TGTGCCATCAGTACCAATAGCGGGGGGCTATACAATGAGCAGTTCTTC. Amino acid sequence: CAISTNSGGLYNEQFF.

The chain uses TRBV11-3 and TRBJ1-1; D may be TRBD1 (5 bases). The CDR3 loop spans 16 amino acids. Germline V gene lookup returns CDR1 SGHNT and CDR2 YENEEA. The germline V and J ends were trimmed by 1 base and 0 bases, with 12 bases remaining between them. The CDR3 DNA is TGTGCCAGCAGCTTAGCGCGGGACGGCATGAACACTGAAGCTTTCTTT. Its translation is CASSLARDGMNTEAFF. Drawing the rest from reference TRBV11-3 and TRBJ1-1, the complete variable domain is EAGVVQSPRYKIIEKKQPVAFWCNPISGHNTLYWYLQNLGQGPELLIRYENEEAVDDSQLPKDRFSAERLKGVDSTLKIQPAELGDSAVYLCASSLARDGMNTEAFFGQGTRLTVV.

This rearrangement joins TRBV13 to TRBJ1-6, with D perhaps TRBD1 (6 bases). This CDR3 comprises 14 residues. Between the trimmed V and J ends, which lost 6 bases and 7 bases, there was a span of 13 bases. Germline CDR1 and CDR2: PRHDT and FYEKMQ (reference sequence). The CDR3 loop is CASRLPDSNSPLHF. CDR3 nucleotides: TGTGCCAGCAGGCTTCCGGACAGCAATTCACCCCTCCACTTT.

This chain links TRBV19 with TRBJ2-5; tentatively, D is TRBD1 or TRBD2 (5 bases each). V was trimmed by 6 bases and J by 1 base, leaving 9 bases between them. The CDR3 has 13 amino acids. CDR1 and CDR2 (germline): LNHDA, SQIVND (reference sequence). CDR3 amino acids: CASSWDGQETQYF. The CDR3 DNA reads TGTGCCAGTAGCTGGGACGGCCAAGAGACCCAGTACTTC.

This chain uses TRBV5-1 with TRBJ2-3; 8 nucleotides line up with TRBD2. The CDR3 totals 15 residues. Trimming removed 0 bases from V and 4 bases from J; junction bases left unmatched: 4. In germline, CDR1 is SGHRS, CDR2 YFSETQ. CDR3 coding DNA: TGCGCCAGCAGCTTGGCGGCGGGGGGCCCAGATACGCAGTATTTT. Translation gives CASSLAAGGPDTQYF. Drawing the rest from reference TRBV5-1 and TRBJ2-3, the complete variable domain is KAGVTQTPRYLIKTRGQQVTLSCSPISGHRSVSWYQQTPGQGLQFLFEYFSETQRNKGNFPGRFSGRQFSNSRSEMNVSTLELGDSALYLCASSLAAGGPDTQYFGPGTRLTVL.

The gene calls are TRBV5-4 and TRBJ1-3; D remains ambiguous. The germline V and J ends were trimmed by 4 bases and 2 bases, with 7 bases remaining between them. The CDR3 loop spans 13 amino acids. Germline CDR1 is SGHNT and CDR2 is YYREEE (reference sequence). Here the CDR3 reads CASSPRAGNTIYF. The CDR3 DNA sequence: TGTGCCAGCAGCCCGAGGGCTGGAAACACCATATATTTT.

V is TRBV11-1 and J is TRBJ2-4; D could derive from TRBD1 or TRBD2 (5 bases each). Trimming removed 3 bases at V and 7 bases at J, with 19 bases between. Germline V lookup: CDR1 SGHAT, CDR2 FQDESV (reference sequence). CDR3 length: 16 residues. Written as DNA, the CDR3 is TGTGCCAGCAGCTTGGATCACGGGGCCTATAGTAACATTCAGTACTTC. Translation gives CASSLDHGAYSNIQYF.

The rearrangement uses TRBV19 and TRBJ2-6, with D tentatively TRBD1 (6 bases). The CDR3 is made up of 17 amino acids. The germline V gene encodes CDR1 LNHDA and CDR2 SQIVND (reference sequence). V lost 5 bases, J lost 1 base, and 15 bases lay in between. Written as DNA, the CDR3 is TGTGCCAGTAGTTCACAGGGTCTGAGGTCTGGGGCCAACGTCCTGACTTTC. Translated: CASSSQGLRSGANVLTF.

V gene TRBV12-3 or TRBV12-4 combines with J gene TRBJ2-7; the D is unclear. With 2 bases removed from V and 3 bases from J, the gap between germline ends came to 8 bases. CDR3 length: 13 amino acids. CDR3 DNA: TGTGCCAGCAGTTTACTGGGTGTCTACGAGCAGTACTTC. Its protein product is CASSLLGVYEQYF.

The gene calls are TRBV7-2 and TRBJ1-5; TRBD1 matches 7 bases. Trimming at V came to 4 bases and at J to 0 bases, leaving 6 bases not matched to a gene. There are 16 residues in the CDR3. Looked up from germline, CDR1 is SGHTA and CDR2 is FQGNSA. The CDR3 DNA sequence: TGTGCCAGCAGCTATGGACAGGCTTATAGCAATCAGCCCCAGCATTTT. Translated: CASSYGQAYSNQPQHF.

The gene calls are TRBV6-5 and TRBJ1-3; D ambiguous. CDR1 and CDR2 (germline): MNHEY, SVGAGI. Between the trimmed V and J ends, which lost 6 bases and 0 bases, there was a span of 6 bases. The CDR3 is 13 residues long. The CDR3 here is CASRMSSGNTIYF. CDR3 sequence (DNA): TGTGCCAGCAGGATGAGCTCTGGAAACACCATATATTTT.

The V call is TRBV20-1, the J call TRBJ2-7; D unresolved. CDR1 DFQATT and CDR2 SNEGSKA come from the germline V gene (reference sequence). Deletions cut 3 bases from V and 7 bases from J, with 13 bases between. CDR3 length: 12 amino acids. CDR3: CSASSSLGEQYF. The CDR3 nucleotides are TGCAGTGCTAGTAGCTCCCTGGGGGAGCAGTACTTC.

The CDR3 DNA is TGTGCCACCAGTGACTCGACAGGGAGGCAGTTCTTC. The encoded protein is CATSDSTGRQFF. The chain couples TRBV24-1 to TRBJ2-1; TRBD1 aligns across 7 bases. This CDR3 has 12 residues. Germline CDR1 and CDR2: KGHDR and SFDVKD. With V trimmed by 4 bases and J by 12 bases, 5 bases remained unmatched.

The chain has TRBV7-2 and TRBJ1-5; maybe TRBD1 (5 bases). With 1 base removed from V and 1 base from J, the gap between germline ends came to 8 bases. This CDR3 contains 15 residues. CDR1 SGHTA and CDR2 FQGNSA come from the germline V gene. The CDR3 DNA sequence: TGTGCCAGCAGCTTAGTCGGGGGGAGCAATCAGCCCCAGCATTTT. This translates into CASSLVGGSNQPQHF.

The chain joins TRBV7-9 to TRBJ1-1; D not certain. This CDR3 comprises 14 residues. Deletions cut 4 bases from V and 4 bases from J, with 13 bases between. CDR1 is SEHNR and CDR2 is FQNEAQ in the germline V gene (reference sequence). CDR3 in DNA: TGTGCCAGCAGCTCGGACGGAAGGAGCACTGAAGCTTTCTTT. Protein sequence: CASSSDGRSTEAFF.

This clone was detected a few times. V and J are TRBV4-3 and TRBJ2-3; no clear D gene. CDR3 length: 18 amino acids. CDR1 LGHNA and CDR2 YSLEER come from the germline V gene. Trimming took off 0 bases at V and 1 base at J, with 17 bases between the two ends. The CDR3 loop reads CASSQDGFRNDGTDTQYF. CDR3 DNA sequence: TGCGCCAGCAGCCAAGATGGGTTTAGGAACGACGGCACAGATACGCAGTATTTT.

This sequence joins TRBV7-3 and TRBJ1-2, with 9 bases identical to TRBD1. This CDR3 spans 13 amino acids. Germline V CDR1 and CDR2: SGHTA, FQGTGA. V trimming: 5 bases; J trimming: 6 bases; junction bases outside the gene matches: 4. The DNA of the CDR3 is TGTGCCAGCAGCGGACGGACAGGGGATGGCTACACCTTC. Its protein product is CASSGRTGDGYTF.

The chain joins TRBV4-2 to TRBJ1-1; D gene unclear. This CDR3 is built from 14 residues. Trimming took off 2 bases at V and 5 bases at J, with 12 bases between the two ends. CDR1 LGHNA and CDR2 YNFKEQ come from the germline V gene. This chain's CDR3 is CASSQPGSSTEAFF. The DNA for the CDR3 is TGTGCCAGCAGCCAACCGGGGAGTAGTACTGAAGCTTTCTTT.

This clone occurred once. J is TRBJ2-3 and V is TRBV12-5, with 9 bases aligning to TRBD2. The CDR3 has 16 amino acids. CDR1 is LGHNT, CDR2 FRNRAP, per germline. V dropped 0 bases and J dropped 4; count of bases not matched to a gene: 5. Written as DNA, the CDR3 is TGTGCTAGTGGTTTGGTCCTAGCGGGATTCCCAGATACGCAGTATTTT. This sequence encodes CASGLVLAGFPDTQYF.

This clone was found once. The V call is TRBV6-2 or TRBV6-3, the J call TRBJ2-7; 13 bases match TRBD2. The CDR3 covers 15 residues. The V gene's germline CDR1 is MNHEY and CDR2 SVGEGT. The J segment lost 6 bases and the V segment lost 2 bases, leaving 4 bases of the junction unmatched. CDR3 sequence (DNA): TGTGCCAGCAGTTACCGGGGACTAGCGGGATCCGAGCAGTACTTC. Protein product: CASSYRGLAGSEQYF.